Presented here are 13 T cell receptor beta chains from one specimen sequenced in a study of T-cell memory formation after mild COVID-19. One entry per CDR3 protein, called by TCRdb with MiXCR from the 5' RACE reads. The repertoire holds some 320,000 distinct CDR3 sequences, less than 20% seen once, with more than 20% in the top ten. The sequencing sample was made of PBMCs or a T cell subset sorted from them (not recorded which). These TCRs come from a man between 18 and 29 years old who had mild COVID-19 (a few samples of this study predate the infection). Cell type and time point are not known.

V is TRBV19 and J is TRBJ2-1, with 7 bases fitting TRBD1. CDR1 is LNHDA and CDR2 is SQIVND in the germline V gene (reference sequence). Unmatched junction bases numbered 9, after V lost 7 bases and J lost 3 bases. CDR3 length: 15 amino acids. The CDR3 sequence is CASNSRTGVYNEQFF. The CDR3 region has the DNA TGTGCCAGTAATTCAAGGACAGGAGTCTACAATGAGCAGTTCTTC.

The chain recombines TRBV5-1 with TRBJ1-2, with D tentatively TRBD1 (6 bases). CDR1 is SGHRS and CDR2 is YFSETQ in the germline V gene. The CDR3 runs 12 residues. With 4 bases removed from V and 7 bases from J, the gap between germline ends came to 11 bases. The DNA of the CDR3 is TGCGCCAGCAGCCCCTCAGGGGCTGGCTACACCTTC. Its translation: CASSPSGAGYTF. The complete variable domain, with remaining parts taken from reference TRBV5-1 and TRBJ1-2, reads KAGVTQTPRYLIKTRGQQVTLSCSPISGHRSVSWYQQTPGQGLQFLFEYFSETQRNKGNFPGRFSGRQFSNSRSEMNVSTLELGDSALYLCASSPSGAGYTFGSGTRLTVV.

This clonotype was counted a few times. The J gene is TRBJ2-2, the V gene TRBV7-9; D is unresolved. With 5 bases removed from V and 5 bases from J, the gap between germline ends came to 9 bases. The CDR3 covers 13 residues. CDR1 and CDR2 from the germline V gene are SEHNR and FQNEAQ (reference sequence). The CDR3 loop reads CASSPASTGELFF. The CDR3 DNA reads TGTGCCAGCAGCCCGGCCTCAACCGGGGAGCTGTTTTTT.

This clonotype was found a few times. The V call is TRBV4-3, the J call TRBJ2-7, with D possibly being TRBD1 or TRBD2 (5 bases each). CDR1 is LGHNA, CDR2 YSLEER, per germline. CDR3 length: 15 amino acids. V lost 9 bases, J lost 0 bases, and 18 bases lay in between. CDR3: CARGHRDGSSYEQYF. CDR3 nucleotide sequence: TGCGCCAGGGGCCACCGGGACGGAAGCTCCTACGAGCAGTACTTC.

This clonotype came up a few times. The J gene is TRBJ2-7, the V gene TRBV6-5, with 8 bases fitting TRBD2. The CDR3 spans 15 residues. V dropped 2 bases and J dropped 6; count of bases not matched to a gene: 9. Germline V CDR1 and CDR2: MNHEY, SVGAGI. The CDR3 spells CASSYDAGGNGEQYF. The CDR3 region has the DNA TGTGCCAGCAGTTACGACGCGGGGGGCAATGGCGAGCAGTACTTC.

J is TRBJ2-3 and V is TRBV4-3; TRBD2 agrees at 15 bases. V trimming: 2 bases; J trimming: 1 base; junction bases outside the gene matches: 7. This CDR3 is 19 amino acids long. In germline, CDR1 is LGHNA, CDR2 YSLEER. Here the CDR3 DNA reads TGCGCCAGCAGCCAATCAGGACTAGCGGGGGGGCTGGGCACAGATACGCAGTATTTT. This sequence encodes CASSQSGLAGGLGTDTQYF.

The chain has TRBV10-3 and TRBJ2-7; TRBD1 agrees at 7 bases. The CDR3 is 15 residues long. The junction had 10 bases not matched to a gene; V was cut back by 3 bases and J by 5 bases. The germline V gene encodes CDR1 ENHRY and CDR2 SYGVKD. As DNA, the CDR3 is TGTGCCATCAGTGATCCACCACAGGGGCGACACGAGCAGTACGTC. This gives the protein CAISDPPQGRHEQYV.

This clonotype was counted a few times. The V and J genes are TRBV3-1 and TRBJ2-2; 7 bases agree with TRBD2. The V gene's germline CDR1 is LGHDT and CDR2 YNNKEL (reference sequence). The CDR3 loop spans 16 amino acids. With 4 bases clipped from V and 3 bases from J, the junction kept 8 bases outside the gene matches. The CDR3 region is CASSPWGGLDTGELFF. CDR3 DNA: TGTGCCAGCAGCCCGTGGGGGGGACTCGACACCGGGGAGCTGTTTTTT.

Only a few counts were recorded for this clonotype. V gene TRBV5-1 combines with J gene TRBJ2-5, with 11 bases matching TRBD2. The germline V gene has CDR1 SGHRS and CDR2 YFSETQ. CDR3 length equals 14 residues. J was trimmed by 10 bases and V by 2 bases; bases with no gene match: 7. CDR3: CASSFLAGGPDQYF. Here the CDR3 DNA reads TGCGCCAGCAGCTTTCTAGCGGGGGGCCCGGACCAGTACTTC.

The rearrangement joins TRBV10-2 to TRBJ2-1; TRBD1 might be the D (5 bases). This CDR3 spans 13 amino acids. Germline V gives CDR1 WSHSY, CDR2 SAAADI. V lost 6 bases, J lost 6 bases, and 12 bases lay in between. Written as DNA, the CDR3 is TGCGCCAGCAGCCGCCCTCAGGGCAATGAGCAGTTCTTC. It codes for CASSRPQGNEQFF.

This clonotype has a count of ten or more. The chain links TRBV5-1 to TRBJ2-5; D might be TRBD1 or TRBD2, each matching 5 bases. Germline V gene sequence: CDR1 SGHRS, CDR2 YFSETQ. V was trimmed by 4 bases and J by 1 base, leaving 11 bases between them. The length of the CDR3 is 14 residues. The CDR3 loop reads CASSGGTSQETQYF. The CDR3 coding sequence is TGCGCCAGCAGCGGGGGTACGAGCCAAGAGACCCAGTACTTC. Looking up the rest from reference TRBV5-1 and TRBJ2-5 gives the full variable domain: KAGVTQTPRYLIKTRGQQVTLSCSPISGHRSVSWYQQTPGQGLQFLFEYFSETQRNKGNFPGRFSGRQFSNSRSEMNVSTLELGDSALYLCASSGGTSQETQYFGPGTRLLVL.

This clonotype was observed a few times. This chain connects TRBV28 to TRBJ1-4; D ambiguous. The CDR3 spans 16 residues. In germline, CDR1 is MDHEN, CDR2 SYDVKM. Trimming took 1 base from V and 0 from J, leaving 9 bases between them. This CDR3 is CASSLYSLATNEKLFF. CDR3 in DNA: TGTGCCAGCAGTTTATACAGCCTTGCAACTAATGAAAAACTGTTTTTT. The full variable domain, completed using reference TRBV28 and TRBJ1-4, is DVKVTQSSRYLVKRTGEKVFLECVQDMDHENMFWYRQDPGLGLRLIYFSYDVKMKEKGDIPEGYSVSREKKERFSLILESASTNQTSMYLCASSLYSLATNEKLFFGSGTQLSVL.

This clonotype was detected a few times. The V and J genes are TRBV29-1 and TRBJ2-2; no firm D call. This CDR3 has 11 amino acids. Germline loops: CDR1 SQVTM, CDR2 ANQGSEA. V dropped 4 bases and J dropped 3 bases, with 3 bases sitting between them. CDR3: CSVVHTGELFF. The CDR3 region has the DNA TGCAGCGTTGTGCACACCGGGGAGCTGTTTTTT.